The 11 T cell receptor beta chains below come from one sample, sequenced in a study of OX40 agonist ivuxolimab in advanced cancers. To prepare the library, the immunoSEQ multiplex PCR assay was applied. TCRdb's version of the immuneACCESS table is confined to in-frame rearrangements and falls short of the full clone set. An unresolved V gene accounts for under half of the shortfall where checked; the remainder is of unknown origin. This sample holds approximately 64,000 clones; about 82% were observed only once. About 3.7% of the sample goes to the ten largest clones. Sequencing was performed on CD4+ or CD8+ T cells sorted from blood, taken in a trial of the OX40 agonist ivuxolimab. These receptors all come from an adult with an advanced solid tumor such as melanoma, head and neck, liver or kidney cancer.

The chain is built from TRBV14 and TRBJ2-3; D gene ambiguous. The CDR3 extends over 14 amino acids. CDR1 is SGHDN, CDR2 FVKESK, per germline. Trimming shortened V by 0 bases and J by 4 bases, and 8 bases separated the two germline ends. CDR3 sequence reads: CASSQDRIPDTQYF. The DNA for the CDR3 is TGTGCCAGCAGCCAAGATCGCATCCCAGATACGCAGTATTTT.

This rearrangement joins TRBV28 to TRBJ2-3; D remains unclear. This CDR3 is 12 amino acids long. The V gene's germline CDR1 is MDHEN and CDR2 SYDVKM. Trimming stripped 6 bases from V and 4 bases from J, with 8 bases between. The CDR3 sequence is CASSENSDTQYF. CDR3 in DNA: TGTGCCAGCAGCGAGAACTCAGATACGCAGTATTTT.

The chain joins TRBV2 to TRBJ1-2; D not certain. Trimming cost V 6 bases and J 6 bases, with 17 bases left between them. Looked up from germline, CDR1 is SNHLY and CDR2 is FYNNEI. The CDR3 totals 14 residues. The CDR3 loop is CASSRYSGEDGYTF. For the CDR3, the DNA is TGTGCCAGCAGCCGATACAGTGGTGAGGATGGCTACACCTTC.

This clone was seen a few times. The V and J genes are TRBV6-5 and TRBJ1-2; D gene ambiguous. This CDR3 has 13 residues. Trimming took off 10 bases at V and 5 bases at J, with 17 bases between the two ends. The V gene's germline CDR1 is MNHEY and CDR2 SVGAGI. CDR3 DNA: TGTGCCACCGGTCCGGGGAGAGGGTATGGCTACACCTTC. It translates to CATGPGRGYGYTF.

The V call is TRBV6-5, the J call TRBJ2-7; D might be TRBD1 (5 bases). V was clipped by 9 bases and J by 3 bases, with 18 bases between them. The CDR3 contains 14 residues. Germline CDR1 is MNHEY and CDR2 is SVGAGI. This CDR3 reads CARWTSTGDYEQYF. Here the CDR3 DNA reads TGTGCCAGATGGACAAGTACAGGAGACTACGAGCAGTACTTC.

This chain's CDR3 is CASSAYLQGITGELFF. In DNA, the CDR3 is TGTGCCAGCAGCGCCTACCTACAGGGGATCACCGGGGAGCTGTTTTTT. The J gene is TRBJ2-2, the V gene TRBV9; TRBD1 matches at 7 bases. This CDR3 contains 16 residues. Germline V gives CDR1 SGDLS, CDR2 YYNGEE. The trim removed 3 bases at V and 4 bases at J, leaving 9 bases unmatched. Together with reference TRBV9 and TRBJ2-2, the CDR3 gives the full variable domain: DSGVTQTPKHLITATGQRVTLRCSPRSGDLSVYWYQQSLDQGLQFLIQYYNGEERAKGNILERFSAQQFPDLHSELNLSSLELGDSALYFCASSAYLQGITGELFFGEGSRLTVL.

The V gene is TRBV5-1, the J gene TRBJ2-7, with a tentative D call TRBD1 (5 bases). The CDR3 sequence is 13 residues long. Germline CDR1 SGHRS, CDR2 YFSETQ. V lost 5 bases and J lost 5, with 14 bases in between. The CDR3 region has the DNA TGCGCCAGCAGAGAACAGGTTAGGAACGAGCAGTACTTC. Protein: CASREQVRNEQYF.

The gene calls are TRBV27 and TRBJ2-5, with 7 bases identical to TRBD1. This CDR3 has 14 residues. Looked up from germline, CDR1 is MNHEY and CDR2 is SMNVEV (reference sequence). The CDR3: CAGRQGNSQETQYF. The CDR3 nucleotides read TGTGCGGGACGACAGGGAAATTCACAAGAGACCCAGTACTTC.

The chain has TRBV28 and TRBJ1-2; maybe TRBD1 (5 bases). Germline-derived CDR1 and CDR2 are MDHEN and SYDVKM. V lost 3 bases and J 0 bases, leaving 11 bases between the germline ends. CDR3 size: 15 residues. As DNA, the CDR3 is TGTGCCAGCAGTTTGAAGGGGAAAGCTAACTATGGCTACACCTTC. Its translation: CASSLKGKANYGYTF.

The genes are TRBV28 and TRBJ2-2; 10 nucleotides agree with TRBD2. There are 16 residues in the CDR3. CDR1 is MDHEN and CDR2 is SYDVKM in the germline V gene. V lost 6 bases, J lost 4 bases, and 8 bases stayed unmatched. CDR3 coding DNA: TGTGCCAGCAGCAATGGACTAGCGGAGGGCACCGGGGAGCTGTTTTTT. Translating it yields CASSNGLAEGTGELFF.

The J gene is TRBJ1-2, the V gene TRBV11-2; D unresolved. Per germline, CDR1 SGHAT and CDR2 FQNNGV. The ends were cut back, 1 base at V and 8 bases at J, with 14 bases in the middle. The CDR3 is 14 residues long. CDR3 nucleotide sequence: TGTGCCAGCAGCTTAGGAGGTAGCGGAGGGGGCTACACCTTC. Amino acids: CASSLGGSGGGYTF.